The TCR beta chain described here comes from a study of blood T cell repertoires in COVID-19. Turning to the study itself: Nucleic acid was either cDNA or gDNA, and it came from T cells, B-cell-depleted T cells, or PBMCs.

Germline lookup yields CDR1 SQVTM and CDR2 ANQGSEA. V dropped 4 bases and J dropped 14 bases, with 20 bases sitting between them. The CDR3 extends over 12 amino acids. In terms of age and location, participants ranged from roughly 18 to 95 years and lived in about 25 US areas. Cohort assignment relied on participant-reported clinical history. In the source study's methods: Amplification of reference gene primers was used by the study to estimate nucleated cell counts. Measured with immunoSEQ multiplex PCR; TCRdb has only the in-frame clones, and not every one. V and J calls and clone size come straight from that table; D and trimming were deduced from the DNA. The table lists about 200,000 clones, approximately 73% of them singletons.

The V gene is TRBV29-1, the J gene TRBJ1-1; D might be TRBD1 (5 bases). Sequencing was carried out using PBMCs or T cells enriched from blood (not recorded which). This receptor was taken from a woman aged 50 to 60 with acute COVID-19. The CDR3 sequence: CSVGGVEATYFF. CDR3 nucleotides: TGCAGCGTTGGGGGGGTTGAAGCTACCTACTTCTTT.